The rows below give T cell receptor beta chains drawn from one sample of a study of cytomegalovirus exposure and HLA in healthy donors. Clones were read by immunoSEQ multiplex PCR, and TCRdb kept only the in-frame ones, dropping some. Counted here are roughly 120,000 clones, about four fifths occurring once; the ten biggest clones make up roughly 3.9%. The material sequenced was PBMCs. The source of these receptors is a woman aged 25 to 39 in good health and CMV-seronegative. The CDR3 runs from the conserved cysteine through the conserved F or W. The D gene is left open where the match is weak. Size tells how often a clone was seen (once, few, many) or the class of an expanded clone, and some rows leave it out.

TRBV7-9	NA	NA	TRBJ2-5	CASSLAIEETQYF	TGTGCCAGCAGCTTAGCTATAGAAGAGACCCAGTACTTC
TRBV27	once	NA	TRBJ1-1	CASSLSRGGTEAFF	TGTGCCAGCAGTTTGTCTAGGGGGGGGACTGAAGCTTTCTTT
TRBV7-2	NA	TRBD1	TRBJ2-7	CASSPDRGRGEQYF	TGTGCCAGCAGCCCCGACAGGGGGCGCGGCGAGCAGTACTTC
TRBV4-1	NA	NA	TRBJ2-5	CASSQGVIQETQYF	TGCGCCAGCAGCCAAGGAGTGATCCAAGAGACCCAGTACTTC
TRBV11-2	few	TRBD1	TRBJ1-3	CASRGETGGSGNTIYF	TGTGCCAGCAGAGGGGAAACAGGGGGCTCTGGAAACACCATATATTTT
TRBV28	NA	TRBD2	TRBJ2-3	CASSLGGRGGRTQYF	TGTGCCAGCAGTTTAGGCGGGAGGGGGGGCCGGACGCAGTATTTT
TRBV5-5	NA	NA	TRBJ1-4	CASSLGPPTNEKLFF	TGTGCCAGCAGCTTGGGGCCCCCAACTAATGAAAAACTGTTTTTT
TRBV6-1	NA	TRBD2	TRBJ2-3	CASSDAGGLGTQYF	TGTGCCAGCAGTGATGCGGGGGGCCTAGGTACGCAGTATTTT
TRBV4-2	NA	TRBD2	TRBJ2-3	CASSQVTGGVGDTQYF	TGTGCCAGCAGCCAAGTGACGGGAGGGGTGGGAGATACGCAGTATTTT
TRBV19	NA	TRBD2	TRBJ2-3	CASSIDSAGGPTDTQYF	TGTGCCAGTAGTATAGATTCGGCGGGAGGGCCCACAGATACGCAGTATTTT
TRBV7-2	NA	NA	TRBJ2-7	CASSSPGRSYEQYF	TGTGCCAGCAGCTCCCCGGGGAGAAGTTACGAGCAGTACTTC
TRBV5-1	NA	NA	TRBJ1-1	CASSYLLNTEAFF	TGCGCCAGCAGCTACTTACTTAACACTGAAGCTTTCTTT
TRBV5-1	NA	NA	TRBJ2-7	CASSLGGYEQYF	TGCGCCAGCAGCTTGGGGGGCTACGAGCAGTACTTC
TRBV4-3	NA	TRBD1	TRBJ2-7	CASSQDVLRDRAYEQYF	TGCGCCAGCAGCCAAGACGTCCTCAGGGACAGGGCTTACGAGCAGTACTTC
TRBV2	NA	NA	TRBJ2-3	CASSGQRVSTDTQYF	TGTGCCAGCAGTGGGCAACGGGTCAGCACAGATACGCAGTATTTT
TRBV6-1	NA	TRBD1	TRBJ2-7	CASRGQVWTEQYF	TGTGCCAGCAGGGGACAGGTCTGGACCGAGCAGTACTTC
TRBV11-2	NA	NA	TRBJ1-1	CASSLLTALMNTEAFF	TGTGCCAGCAGCCTATTGACAGCACTTATGAACACTGAAGCTTTCTTT
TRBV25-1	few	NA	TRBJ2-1	CASSEFGSGAYNEQFF	TGTGCCAGCAGTGAATTCGGGTCAGGGGCGTACAATGAGCAGTTCTTC
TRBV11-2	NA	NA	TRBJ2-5	CASSLGEEGRETQYF	TGTGCCAGCAGCTTAGGGGAGGAGGGGCGGGAGACCCAGTACTTC
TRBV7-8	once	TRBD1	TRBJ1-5	CASSQGGQYYSNQPQHF	TGTGCCAGCAGCCAAGGGGGACAGTATTATAGCAATCAGCCCCAGCATTTT
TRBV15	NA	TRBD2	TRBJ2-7	CATSRGGAAYEQYF	TGTGCCACCAGCCGGGGGGGGGCGGCCTACGAGCAGTACTTC
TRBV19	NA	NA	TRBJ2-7	CASTMGADTYEQYF	TGTGCCAGTACCATGGGGGCGGACACCTACGAGCAGTACTTC
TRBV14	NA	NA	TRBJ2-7	CASSPLAGAYEQYF	TGTGCCAGCAGCCCGCTAGCCGGCGCCTACGAGCAGTACTTC
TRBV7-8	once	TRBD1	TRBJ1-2	CASSAPGTGGYGYTF	TGTGCCAGCAGCGCCCCCGGGACAGGGGGCTATGGCTACACCTTC
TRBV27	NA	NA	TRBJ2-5	CASRPTGFQETQYF	TGTGCCAGCAGACCAACAGGGTTCCAAGAGACCCAGTACTTC
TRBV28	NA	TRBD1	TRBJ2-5	CASSSDRGPQETQYF	TGTGCCAGCAGTTCTGACAGGGGGCCCCAAGAGACCCAGTACTTC
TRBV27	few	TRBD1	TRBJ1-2	CASSFMGDRNYGYTF	TGTGCCAGCAGTTTCATGGGGGACAGAAACTATGGCTACACCTTC
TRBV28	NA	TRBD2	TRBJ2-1	CASRGAGLAVRAYNEQFF	TGTGCCAGCAGAGGCGCGGGGCTAGCGGTGCGGGCCTACAATGAGCAGTTCTTC
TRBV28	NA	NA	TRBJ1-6	CASRTGTDSPLHF	TGTGCCAGCAGGACAGGTACCGATTCACCCCTCCACTTT
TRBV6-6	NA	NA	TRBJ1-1	CASSYSSGGGGEAFF	TGTGCCAGCAGTTATTCATCGGGGGGGGGCGGGGAAGCTTTCTTT
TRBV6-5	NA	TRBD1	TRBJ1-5	CASCPRTGSQPQHF	TGTGCCAGCTGTCCAAGGACAGGGAGTCAGCCCCAGCATTTT
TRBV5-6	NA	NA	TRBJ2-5	CASSPGTPNEFGTQYF	TGTGCCAGCAGCCCCGGGACACCGAACGAGTTTGGGACCCAGTACTTC
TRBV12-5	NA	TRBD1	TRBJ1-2	CASGNRGEGYGYTF	TGTGCTAGTGGTAACAGGGGCGAGGGCTATGGCTACACCTTC
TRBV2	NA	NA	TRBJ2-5	CASSEIVGIQETQYF	TGTGCCAGCAGTGAAATCGTCGGTATCCAAGAGACCCAGTACTTC
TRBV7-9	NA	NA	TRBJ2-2	CASSLVLGLGTGELFF	TGTGCCAGCAGCTTAGTTCTGGGTCTAGGCACCGGGGAGCTGTTTTTT
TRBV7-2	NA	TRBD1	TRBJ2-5	CASSLGPGTGQETQYF	TGTGCCAGCAGCTTAGGCCCCGGGACAGGACAAGAGACCCAGTACTTC
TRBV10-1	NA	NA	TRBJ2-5	CASSENLETQYF	TGCGCCAGCAGTGAGAATCTGGAGACCCAGTACTTC
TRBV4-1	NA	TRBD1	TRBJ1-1	CASAARGMPEAFF	TGCGCCAGCGCGGCCAGGGGGATGCCTGAAGCTTTCTTT
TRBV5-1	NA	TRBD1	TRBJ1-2	CASSLVGTDRGLKGYTF	TGCGCCAGCAGCTTGGTGGGGACGGACAGGGGGCTTAAGGGCTACACCTTC
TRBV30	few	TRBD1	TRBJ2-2	CAWWDRANTGELFF	TGTGCCTGGTGGGACAGAGCGAACACCGGGGAGCTGTTTTTT
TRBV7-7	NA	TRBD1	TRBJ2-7	CASSLDQKDRKYF	TGTGCCAGCAGCTTAGATCAAAAGGACAGGAAGTACTTC
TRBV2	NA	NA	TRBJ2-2	CASSEQLAGAGELFF	TGTGCCAGCAGTGAACAACTAGCAGGAGCCGGGGAGCTGTTTTTT
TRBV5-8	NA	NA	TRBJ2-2	CASSWGSGRDTGELFF	TGTGCCAGCAGCTGGGGTTCGGGGAGAGACACCGGGGAGCTGTTTTTT